This T cell receptor beta chain was identified during a study of cytomegalovirus exposure and HLA in healthy donors. Points from the study as a whole: A later analysis showed HLA-associated TCR beta chains outstripping equally common others in clonal expansion.

The CDR3 extends over 11 amino acids. The germline V and J ends were trimmed by 6 bases and 5 bases, with 4 bases remaining between them. Germline CDR1 reads KGHSH; CDR2 reads LQKENI. Healthy bone marrow donors made up the donors. In the case of this clone: The target antigen is unknown.

PCR used 60 Vbeta primers and 13 Jbeta primers. The protocol was immunoSEQ multiplex PCR, while the TCRdb copy is restricted to in-frame clones and leaves out a portion. The sample shows over 110,000 clones, 70% to 80% of them seen only once. Sequencing was carried out using PBMCs. The receptor was isolated from a woman in her thirties or forties in good health and CMV-seropositive. The chain has TRBV18 and TRBJ2-2; no clear D. The DNA for the CDR3 is TGTGCCAGCTCCTCGACCGGGGAGCTGTTTTTT. Encoded protein: CASSSTGELFF.